This paragraph covers one T cell receptor beta chain sequence. Its antigen is not identified. V was clipped by 8 bases and J by 1 base, with 15 bases between them. Germline V lookup: CDR1 SGHAT, CDR2 FQNNGV. The CDR3 has 14 amino acids. This entry comes from a study of blood T cells in healthy people across ages. Every donor gave approximately 10 milliliters of peripheral blood. Findings of the study overall: There were more naive CD4+ cells and higher diversity in long-lived donors than in aged donors. Unsorted PBMC input precluded a conclusive naive versus antigen-experienced comparison.

The second PCR ran about 6 to 11 cycles with a sample-barcoded 5' primer and J-beta primers. Each cDNA molecule received a tag from a template-switch adaptor that had 12 random nucleotides. TCRdb redid the calling of the 5' RACE reads with MiXCR, one entry per CDR3 protein. The table records 1.5 million to 2 million distinct CDR3 sequences, roughly 49% of them present only once. This TCR derives from a woman between 40 and 55 years old in good health. The sample comprised blood. The chain combines TRBV11-2 with TRBJ2-7; D possibly uses TRBD1 or TRBD2 (5 bases each). CDR3 DNA sequence: TGTGCCAGCCAGGGACGAGCGAATTCCTACGAGCAGTACTTC. Translated, it gives CASQGRANSYEQYF.